This TCR beta chain was captured in a study of patients and donors after allogeneic stem cell transplantation. In this sample, this clonotype turned up a few times. One entry per CDR3 protein, called by TCRdb with MiXCR from the RT-PCR reads. Among about 160,000 distinct CDR3 sequences listed, about a third were seen once. Germline V gene lookup returns CDR1 SNHLY and CDR2 FYNNEI. V dropped 2 bases and J dropped 7; count of bases not matched to a gene: 7. CDR3 size: 16 residues. The chain joins TRBV2 to TRBJ1-6; 8 bases are a match to TRBD1. Sample: blood, either unsorted or a sorted T cell fraction (not recorded which). This TCR derives from a human donor who was either an allogeneic HSCT recipient or a stem cell or donor lymphocyte infusion donor (not recorded which). It is not recorded whose cells these are; they may come from a transplant donor. The CDR3 DNA reads TGTGCCAGCAGTGAAAGACAGGGGAAAACAAATTCACCCCTCCACTTT. Its translation is CASSERQGKTNSPLHF.